These 25 T cell receptor beta chains share one sample of origin, sequenced in a study of metastatic and nonmetastatic thyroid tumors. TCRdb redid the clone calls on the PCR reads using MiXCR. The repertoire has over 14,000 clones, about a quarter of them found once; the top ten carry under 10%. Thyroid surgery was preceded by no treatment in any patient. Sequencing used tumor tissue. These TCRs come from a female donor with papillary thyroid cancer or a benign thyroid nodule (not recorded which). Some clones in this sample may be carry-over from other donors' samples.

This clone was seen ten or more times. The chain is built from TRBV4-1 and TRBJ2-7, with 8 bases matching TRBD1. CDR1 and CDR2 from the germline V gene are MGHRA and YSYEKL. The CDR3 runs to 14 residues. The ends lost 1 base at V and 5 bases at J; junction bases unmatched: 4. This chain's CDR3 is CASSQAGQVDEQYF. The CDR3 region has the DNA TGCGCCAGCAGCCAAGCGGGACAGGTGGACGAGCAGTACTTC.

This clone was found many times. This chain joins TRBV7-6 and TRBJ2-2; 13 bases agree with TRBD2. Per germline, CDR1 SGHVS and CDR2 FNYEAQ. This CDR3 is built from 16 residues. Germline trimming cut 5 bases from V and 5 bases from J; bases unmatched to any gene: 5. CDR3 sequence: CASSAPGLAGTGELFF. CDR3 nucleotides: TGTGCCAGCAGCGCCCCGGGACTAGCGGGGACCGGGGAGCTGTTTTTT.

This clone was counted a single time. The chain carries TRBV20-1 and TRBJ2-1; 10 positions match TRBD2. Germline-derived CDR1 and CDR2 are DFQATT and SNEGSKA (reference sequence). The CDR3 is made up of 14 amino acids. The J segment lost 5 bases and the V segment lost 6 bases, leaving 7 bases of the junction unmatched. The CDR3 protein is CSAGTSVSHNEQFF. As DNA, the CDR3 is TGCAGTGCCGGGACTAGCGTGAGTCACAATGAGCAGTTCTTC.

Relative to its sample, this clone is large. The chain combines TRBV20-1 with TRBJ1-1, with no clear D. Germline V lookup: CDR1 DFQATT, CDR2 SNEGSKA (reference sequence). V dropped 0 bases and J dropped 4 bases, with 6 bases sitting between them. The CDR3 covers 12 residues. The CDR3, as DNA: TGCAGTGCTAGAGAGTGGGGCACTGAAGCTTTCTTT. Amino acid sequence: CSAREWGTEAFF.

This clone was recorded many times. The rearrangement links TRBV4-1 to TRBJ2-1; no clear D. The CDR3 extends over 15 amino acids. CDR1 MGHRA and CDR2 YSYEKL come from the germline V gene. Trimming stripped 4 bases from V and 4 bases from J, with 14 bases between. The DNA for the CDR3 is TGCGCCAGCAGCCGGCAGTGGACGTTGTACAATGAGCAGTTCTTC. It translates to CASSRQWTLYNEQFF.

Comments on this clone: Sequence at one end of the junction differs from germline and may be a read error. This chain connects TRBV6-2 or TRBV6-3 to TRBJ2-3, with TRBD2 as a possible D gene (7 bases). The CDR3 consists of 16 residues. Germline values: CDR1 MNHEY, CDR2 SVGEGT. This CDR3 reads CASTTEGRGHTDTQYF. The CDR3 DNA reads as TGTGCCAGCACCACAGAAGGGAGGGGACACACAGATACACAGTATTTT.

The chain carries TRBV6-1 and TRBJ2-3, with TRBD1 identical over 9 bases. V lost 7 bases, J lost 3 bases, and 5 bases stayed unmatched. The CDR3 covers 14 residues. Germline CDR1 and CDR2: MNHNS and SASEGT. The CDR3 sequence is CASTQGTGTDTQYF. The DNA for the CDR3 is TGTGCCAGCACCCAAGGGACAGGGACAGATACGCAGTATTTT.

This clone is classed as medium-sized. The CDR3 reads CASSLGAPYEQYF. The CDR3 DNA sequence: TGTGCCAGCAGTTTAGGGGCCCCCTACGAGCAGTACTTC. The J gene is TRBJ2-7, the V gene TRBV28, with D perhaps matching TRBD1 (5 bases). The germline gives CDR1 MDHEN, CDR2 SYDVKM. The CDR3 spans 13 residues. The V end was cut by 2 bases, the J end by 2 bases, with 7 bases between.

The count of this clone is one. The junction does not match germline at one end; this may be a read error. The V and J genes are TRBV20-1 and TRBJ2-7, with TRBD2 matching over 10 bases. Germline loops: CDR1 DFQATT, CDR2 SNEGSKA (reference sequence). The CDR3 extends over 14 amino acids. CDR3 sequence: CSAPSGRASYEHYF. CDR3 DNA sequence: TGCAGTGCTCCTAGCGGGAGAGCGTCCTACGAGCATTACTTC.

The V call is TRBV5-1, the J call TRBJ2-7; no reliable D call. Trimming took 0 bases from V and 2 from J, leaving 12 bases between them. The germline gives CDR1 SGHRS, CDR2 YFSETQ. The CDR3 contains 15 residues. The CDR3 loop reads CASSLAVGLTYEQYF. CDR3 DNA: TGCGCCAGCAGCTTGGCCGTGGGCTTGACCTACGAGCAGTACTTC.

Within the sample, this clone is medium-sized (0.01 to 0.1%). The gene calls are TRBV19 and TRBJ2-2, with D perhaps matching TRBD2 (6 bases). The CDR3 has 15 amino acids. Germline lookup yields CDR1 LNHDA and CDR2 SQIVND (reference sequence). V lost 3 bases and J lost 3, with 11 bases in between. CDR3 nucleotides: TGTGCCAGTAGTATTGGTTTAGCGGACACCGGGGAGCTGTTTTTT. Translating it yields CASSIGLADTGELFF.

By sample fraction, this clone is medium-sized (0.01 to 0.1%). The V call is TRBV12-3 or TRBV12-4, the J call TRBJ2-1; D gene ambiguous. The CDR3 runs to 13 residues. Deletions cut 3 bases from V and 10 bases from J, with 13 bases between. CDR3 DNA sequence: TGTGCCAGCAGTTTTGGAAGGGCCCAGGAGCAGTTCTTC. This translates into CASSFGRAQEQFF.

This clone was seen ten or more times. V usage is TRBV29-1 and J usage is TRBJ1-1, with D maybe TRBD1 (5 bases). CDR1 and CDR2 from the germline V gene are SQVTM and ANQGSEA. The CDR3 covers 14 residues. Trimming stripped 7 bases from V and 0 bases from J, with 15 bases between. DNA of the CDR3: TGCAGCGGAGAGGGGACGGCACTGAACACTGAAGCTTTCTTT. Its protein product is CSGEGTALNTEAFF.

The sample holds many counts of this clone. This may arise from a read error, as a much more abundant clone is one base away. The chain has TRBV9 and TRBJ1-3; D gene uncertain. CDR1 is SGDLS, CDR2 YYNGEE, per germline. This CDR3 comprises 13 residues. CDR3 sequence (DNA): TGTGCCAGCAGCGTAGGAGATGGAAACGCCATATATTTT. Its translation: CASSVGDGNAIYF.

This rearrangement joins TRBV5-1 to TRBJ1-6; TRBD1 is a possible D gene (5 bases). Per the germline V gene, CDR1 is SGHRS and CDR2 is YFSETQ. The CDR3 spans 16 residues. V lost 0 bases and J 10 bases, leaving 17 bases between the germline ends. Here the CDR3 reads CASSLARGRAESPLHF. CDR3 nucleotide sequence: TGCGCCAGCAGCTTGGCTCGAGGCAGGGCAGAGTCACCCCTCCACTTT.

This clone was seen just once. The V and J genes are TRBV20-1 and TRBJ2-7, with D possibly TRBD2 on 6 matching bases. In germline, CDR1 is DFQATT, CDR2 SNEGSKA (reference sequence). The V gene lost 1 base and the J gene lost 0 bases, with 13 bases spanning the gap. The CDR3 loop spans 15 amino acids. CDR3 in amino acids: CSARGRWDSSYEQYF. The CDR3 bases are TGCAGTGCTAGAGGAAGATGGGACTCCTCCTACGAGCAGTACTTC.

CDR3 residues: CASSSPGFRNIQYF. The CDR3 DNA is TGTGCCAGCAGTTCCCCAGGGTTTAGGAACATTCAGTACTTC. The chain uses TRBV27 and TRBJ2-4, with D possibly matching TRBD1 (5 bases). Deletions cut 4 bases from V and 7 bases from J, with 14 bases between. The CDR3 is 14 residues long. From germline, CDR1 is MNHEY and CDR2 SMNVEV (reference sequence).

This clone is medium-sized (0.01 to 0.1%). V and J are TRBV5-1 and TRBJ2-1; a weak D match, TRBD2 (6 bases). Trimming left V 6 bases short and J 4 bases short, with 23 bases between. CDR1 SGHRS and CDR2 YFSETQ come from the germline V gene. The CDR3 has 17 residues. The CDR3 DNA is TGCGCCAGCACCCCTTATGTCCTGGCGGGGCAATACAATGAGCAGTTCTTC. Amino acid sequence: CASTPYVLAGQYNEQFF.

The chain combines TRBV12-3 or TRBV12-4 with TRBJ2-7, with D unresolved. V lost 5 bases, J lost 6 bases, and 14 bases lay in between. This CDR3 has 13 residues. CDR3 loop: CASSPGQVLEQYF. In DNA form, the CDR3 reads TGTGCCAGCAGTCCCGGTCAGGTCCTCGAGCAGTACTTC.

A note on this clone: Other DNA sequences in this sample translate to the same CDR3. V usage is TRBV20-1 and J usage is TRBJ2-1, with 12 bases fitting TRBD2. Germline CDR1 reads DFQATT; CDR2 reads SNEGSKA (reference sequence). J lost 7 bases, V lost 6 bases, and 10 bases had no gene match. CDR3 length: 15 residues. The CDR3 here is CSARGGTSGRNEQFF. CDR3 bases: TGCAGTGCGCGAGGGGGTACTAGCGGGAGGAATGAGCAGTTCTTC.

V usage is TRBV7-2 and J usage is TRBJ1-5; D is unclear. CDR1 and CDR2 (germline): SGHTA, FQGNSA. V was clipped by 5 bases and J by 4 bases, with 15 bases between them. The CDR3 is 15 amino acids. In nucleotides, the CDR3 is TGTGCCAGCAGCCAAGATGGAATCCAGAATCAGCCCCAGCATTTT. Amino acids: CASSQDGIQNQPQHF.

Details on this clone: A much larger clone sits a single nucleotide away, making a read error possible. The chain carries TRBV5-4 and TRBJ1-1; D gene uncertain. Germline loops: CDR1 SGHNT, CDR2 YYREEE (reference sequence). The germline V and J ends were trimmed by 1 base and 1 base, with 11 bases remaining between them. The CDR3 length is 15 residues. CDR3 protein: CASSLFTPGNTEAFF. CDR3 DNA sequence: TGTGCCAGCAGCTTGTTTACCCCGGGGAACACTGAAGCTTTCTTT.

This chain links TRBV3-1 with TRBJ2-3; the D gene is possibly TRBD1 (6 bases). This CDR3 spans 15 amino acids. CDR1 and CDR2 (germline): LGHDT, YNNKEL (reference sequence). V lost 3 bases, J lost 0 bases, and 10 bases lay in between. The DNA of the CDR3 is TGTGCCAGCAGCCACACAGGGCTCAGCACAGATACGCAGTATTTT. Protein: CASSHTGLSTDTQYF.

This clone was found many times. The rearrangement uses TRBV10-3 and TRBJ2-3; D is undetermined. Trimming stripped 10 bases from V and 3 bases from J, with 14 bases between. The CDR3 has 13 amino acids. CDR1 and CDR2 (germline): ENHRY, SYGVKD. This chain's CDR3 is CATSPVGTDTQYF. The CDR3 DNA sequence: TGTGCCACGTCCCCAGTGGGTACAGATACGCAGTATTTT.

This clone was counted at least ten times. The chain recombines TRBV6-1 with TRBJ2-1; D not resolved. Germline lookup yields CDR1 MNHNS and CDR2 SASEGT. The CDR3 is 14 residues long. V was cut by 3 bases and J by 6 bases, with 12 bases left in between. Here the CDR3 reads CASSDRAEPNEQFF. The CDR3 DNA sequence: TGTGCCAGCAGTGATAGGGCAGAGCCCAATGAGCAGTTCTTC.